The rows below give T cell receptor beta chains drawn from one sample of a study of identifying expanded T cells in peripheral blood. The protocol was immunoSEQ multiplex PCR, while the TCRdb copy is restricted to in-frame clones and leaves out a portion. The sample carries over 85,000 clones, approximately 88% recorded once. Material: blood. The source of these receptors is a person between 18 and 75 years old in good health. Each CDR3 is given with its conserved first and last residue. The D gene is left open where the match is weak. Clone size is given for some rows only: seen once, a few or many times, or a class if the clone is expanded.

15	TRBV2	-	TRBJ1-5	-	CASTSQGTQNQPQHF	TGTGCCAGCACCTCCCAAGGGACACAAAATCAGCCCCAGCATTTT
14	TRBV2	-	TRBJ2-4	-	CASRGELFGNIQYF	TGTGCCAGCAGGGGGGAGCTGTTTGGAAACATTCAGTACTTC
14	TRBV28	-	TRBJ2-7	-	CASSLDSALNEQYF	TGTGCCAGCAGCCTGGACTCGGCCCTTAACGAGCAGTACTTC
14	TRBV7-2	TRBD2	TRBJ2-5	-	CASSLAPGGETQYF	TGTGCCAGCAGCTTAGCACCGGGGGGGGAGACCCAGTACTTC
12	TRBV25-1	-	TRBJ1-2	-	CASSGRNYGYTF	TGTGCCAGCAGTGGCAGAAACTATGGCTACACCTTC
13	TRBV7-8	-	TRBJ2-7	-	CASSLQHAYEQYF	TGTGCCAGCAGCTTGCAGCACGCCTACGAGCAGTACTTC
15	TRBV19	-	TRBJ2-1	-	CASSMQGLSYNEQFF	TGTGCCAGTAGTATGCAGGGCCTCTCCTACAATGAGCAGTTCTTC
15	TRBV27	TRBD1	TRBJ2-7	-	CASSQTGTGIYEQYF	TGTGCCAGCAGCCAGACCGGGACAGGGATCTACGAGCAGTACTTC
15	TRBV25-1	-	TRBJ1-5	-	CASSHPGESNQPQHF	TGTGCCAGCAGTCACCCGGGAGAGAGCAATCAGCCCCAGCATTTT
15	TRBV28	TRBD1	TRBJ1-2	-	CASSFFAGGYYGYTF	TGTGCCAGCAGTTTTTTTGCAGGGGGATACTATGGCTACACCTTC
17	TRBV5-6	-	TRBJ1-2	-	CASSFFSQDNINYGYTF	TGTGCCAGCAGCTTCTTTTCCCAGGATAACATTAACTATGGCTACACCTTC
14	TRBV6-5	-	TRBJ1-1	-	CASSASDRNTEAFF	TGTGCCAGCAGCGCAAGCGACAGGAACACTGAAGCTTTCTTT
15	TRBV12-5	TRBD1	TRBJ2-2	-	CASGHTTGVTGELFF	TGTGCTAGTGGCCATACGACAGGGGTGACCGGGGAGCTGTTTTTT
13	TRBV15	-	TRBJ2-7	-	CATSGELVGVQYF	TGTGCCACCAGTGGAGAGTTAGTGGGGGTCCAGTACTTC
14	TRBV18	-	TRBJ2-7	-	CASSIDRRSYEQYF	TGTGCCAGCTCAATTGACAGGCGATCCTACGAGCAGTACTTC
18	TRBV15	TRBD1	TRBJ2-7	-	CATSRLKVLTGTGYEQYF	TGTGCCACCAGCAGACTGAAGGTTCTAACCGGGACAGGCTACGAGCAGTACTTC
12	TRBV27	-	TRBJ1-5	few	CASSPGDQPQHF	TGTGCCAGCAGTCCGGGGGATCAGCCCCAGCATTTT
16	TRBV2	TRBD1	TRBJ2-2	-	CASSARWTGGTGELFF	TGTGCCAGCAGTGCCCGGTGGACAGGGGGAACCGGGGAGCTGTTTTTT
13	TRBV6-6	-	TRBJ1-1	-	CATSWGPNTEAFF	TGTGCCACCTCCTGGGGACCTAACACTGAAGCTTTCTTT
13	TRBV19	-	TRBJ2-3	-	CASRREGTDTQYF	TGTGCCAGTAGGAGAGAGGGCACAGATACGCAGTATTTT
13	TRBV4-1	-	TRBJ1-1	-	CASSQMATVEAFF	TGCGCCAGCAGCCAGATGGCGACAGTAGAAGCTTTCTTT
15	TRBV18	TRBD1	TRBJ1-2	-	CASSPLDRGNYGYTF	TGTGCCAGCTCACCCCTCGACAGGGGTAACTATGGCTACACCTTC
18	TRBV5-1	TRBD2	TRBJ2-5	-	CASSLVAGGDPLGETQYF	TGCGCCAGCAGCTTGGTGGCCGGGGGGGACCCGTTAGGCGAGACCCAGTACTTC
12	TRBV4-2	-	TRBJ1-4	-	CASSQDVSGVSF	TGTGCCAGCAGCCAAGATGTATCGGGTGTAAGTTTT
15	TRBV9	TRBD1	TRBJ2-5	once	CASSEGTADQETQYF	TGTGCCAGCAGCGAGGGGACAGCCGATCAAGAGACCCAGTACTTC
12	TRBV29-1	-	TRBJ2-5	-	CSADRQGETQYF	TGCAGCGCCGACAGGCAAGGGGAGACCCAGTACTTC
14	TRBV5-6	TRBD2	TRBJ2-5	-	CASSPGGWQETQYF	TGTGCCAGCAGCCCCGGGGGGTGGCAAGAGACCCAGTACTTC
13	TRBV27	-	TRBJ1-2	-	CASRPGNYYGYTF	TGTGCCAGCAGGCCCGGGAACTACTATGGCTACACCTTC
11	TRBV5-1	-	TRBJ2-1	-	CASSLFGEQFF	TGCGCCAGCAGCTTGTTCGGGGAGCAGTTCTTC
13	TRBV30	-	TRBJ2-5	-	CAWSVGGEETQYF	TGTGCCTGGAGTGTGGGCGGGGAAGAGACCCAGTACTTC
16	TRBV30	TRBD1	TRBJ1-1	-	CAWRDPTGGLSTEAFF	TGTGCCTGGAGAGACCCGACAGGGGGCTTGTCCACTGAAGCTTTCTTT
16	TRBV13	TRBD1	TRBJ1-5	-	CASSPRQGATRGPQHF	TGTGCCAGCAGCCCTAGACAGGGGGCCACCCGGGGGCCCCAGCATTTT
17	TRBV18	-	TRBJ1-3	-	CASSPRSSGGVGNTIYF	TGTGCCAGCTCACCAAGGTCGTCGGGGGGTGTTGGAAACACCATATATTTT
11	TRBV5-3	-	TRBJ1-4	-	CASWRPREKFF	TGTGCCAGTTGGCGTCCGAGGGAGAAGTTTTTT
13	TRBV5-4	-	TRBJ2-1	few	CASSLERADEQFF	TGTGCCAGCAGCTTGGAAAGGGCCGATGAGCAGTTCTTC
17	TRBV19	-	TRBJ1-5	-	CASSPWAGQGGTQPQHF	TGTGCCAGTAGTCCGTGGGCCGGGCAGGGAGGTACTCAGCCCCAGCATTTT
16	TRBV11-1	-	TRBJ2-6	-	CASSSRAASGANVLTF	TGTGCCAGCAGCTCGCGAGCGGCCTCTGGGGCCAACGTCCTGACTTTC
16	TRBV4-2	TRBD1	TRBJ2-7	once	CASSRGSGTGGIEQYF	TGTGCCAGCAGCCGAGGATCCGGGACAGGGGGCATCGAGCAGTACTTC
16	TRBV4-2	-	TRBJ1-2	once	CASSQELQGANYGYTF	TGTGCCAGCAGCCAAGAGTTACAGGGAGCTAACTATGGCTACACCTTC
15	TRBV6-5	TRBD1	TRBJ1-1	-	CASSKRRGPNTEAFF	TGTGCCAGCAGCAAAAGAAGGGGGCCGAACACTGAAGCTTTCTTT
15	TRBV19	-	TRBJ1-5	-	CASSNGEDRDQPQHF	TGTGCCAGTAGCAATGGGGAGGATCGGGATCAGCCCCAGCATTTT
14	TRBV19	-	TRBJ1-5	-	CASSIGGKNQPQHF	TGTGCCAGTAGTATCGGGGGGAAGAATCAGCCCCAGCATTTT
14	TRBV9	TRBD1	TRBJ2-7	-	CASSVASTGIEQYF	TGTGCCAGCAGCGTAGCCTCGACAGGGATCGAGCAGTACTTC
15	TRBV14	-	TRBJ1-2	-	CASSRLNSQGRGYTF	TGTGCCAGCAGCCGGCTTAACAGCCAGGGTCGTGGCTACACCTTC
14	TRBV28	-	TRBJ2-2	-	CASLWAINTGELFF	TGTGCCAGCCTCTGGGCTATAAACACCGGGGAGCTGTTTTTT
14	TRBV5-1	TRBD1	TRBJ1-5	-	CASSPDREGAPQHF	TGCGCCAGCAGCCCGGACAGGGAAGGCGCGCCCCAGCATTTT
16	TRBV7-2	TRBD1	TRBJ2-7	-	CASSTMPGTGSREQYF	TGTGCCAGCAGCACAATGCCCGGGACAGGGTCGAGGGAGCAGTACTTC
15	TRBV15	-	TRBJ2-3	-	CATSSQIGFVDTQYF	TGTGCCACCAGCAGCCAGATCGGTTTCGTAGATACGCAGTATTTT
14	TRBV5-4	-	TRBJ1-4	-	CASSLGRQDEKLFF	TGTGCCAGCAGCTTGGGCCGGCAAGATGAAAAACTGTTTTTT
20	TRBV4-2	TRBD2	TRBJ2-3	-	CASSQDISGGPSVHTDTQYF	TGTGCCAGCAGCCAAGATATTAGCGGGGGACCAAGTGTCCACACAGATACGCAGTATTTT
11	TRBV7-8	-	TRBJ2-7	-	CASSSLYEQYF	TGTGCCAGCAGCTCCCTCTACGAGCAGTACTTC
13	TRBV28	-	TRBJ2-7	once	CASRVTRNYEQYF	TGTGCCAGCAGGGTGACTAGGAACTACGAGCAGTACTTC